A single sample gave rise to the 16 T cell receptor beta chains below, sequenced in a study of regulatory T cells in long-lasting Graves disease. Time point indicated: newly diagnosed GD, antithyroid drugs for less than 3 months. PBMC-extracted RNA yielded the TCR library. The TCR beta library used iRepertoire HTBI primers with Arm-PCR amplification of CDR3. TCRdb used MiXCR to reprocess the multiplex PCR reads, holding one entry per CDR3 protein. The sample lists some 560,000 distinct CDR3 sequences, 15% to 20% occurring once. The sample also formed part of further work on T cells in Graves' hyperthyroidism and ophthalmopathy.

The sample in question was peripheral blood mononuclear cells (PBMCs), obtained at new diagnosis, from a patient treated with antithyroid drugs. Every receptor here comes from a woman aged 40 to 65 with Graves disease.

This clonotype came up many times. This chain connects TRBV11-2 to TRBJ1-1; a possible D gene is TRBD1 (5 bases). The V end lost 3 bases, the J end lost 5 bases, and 19 bases lay between the germline ends. This CDR3 region has 16 residues. The germline V gene has CDR1 SGHAT and CDR2 FQNNGV. The CDR3 reads CASSFIWTPGGTEAFF. CDR3 sequence (DNA): TGTGCCAGCAGCTTTATTTGGACCCCTGGGGGAACTGAAGCTTTCTTT.

Only a few counts were recorded for this clonotype. This chain connects TRBV5-1 to TRBJ2-5; D ambiguous. V lost 0 bases, J lost 4 bases, and 7 bases lay in between. The CDR3 extends over 13 amino acids. From germline, CDR1 is SGHRS and CDR2 YFSETQ. CDR3 in DNA: TGCGCCAGCAGCTTGGTAGTCCGAGAGACCCAGTACTTC. Translating it yields CASSLVVRETQYF.

The rearrangement joins TRBV6-1 to TRBJ1-5; the match to TRBD1 covers 7 bases. Losses at the gene ends were 5 bases for V and 3 bases for J; bases not matched to a gene: 7. The CDR3 extends over 15 amino acids. In germline, CDR1 is MNHNS, CDR2 SASEGT. The CDR3 loop reads CASSQNRGPNQPQHF. The CDR3 DNA sequence: TGTGCCAGCAGTCAAAACAGGGGCCCCAATCAGCCCCAGCATTTT.

The rearrangement joins TRBV11-2 to TRBJ2-5; D call uncertain. Germline V lookup: CDR1 SGHAT, CDR2 FQNNGV. The V and J ends lost 5 bases and 3 bases respectively, with 16 bases between them. The length of the CDR3 is 15 residues. CDR3 coding DNA: TGTGCCAGCAGCCAGAGTGAAGTTAGTAAAGAGACCCAGTACTTC. Amino acid sequence: CASSQSEVSKETQYF. Full variable domain (rest looked up from reference TRBV11-2 and TRBJ2-5): EAGVAQSPRYKIIEKRQSVAFWCNPISGHATLYWYQQILGQGPKLLIQFQNNGVVDDSQLPKDRFSAERLKGVDSTLKIQPAKLEDSAVYLCASSQSEVSKETQYFGPGTRLLVL.

This clonotype was seen just once. This clone may be a read error of a much larger clone one base away. The chain recombines TRBV28 with TRBJ1-4, with a weak D call TRBD1 (6 bases). This CDR3 spans 14 amino acids. With 6 bases removed from V and 6 bases from J, the gap between germline ends came to 14 bases. Germline V gene data show CDR1 as MDHEN and CDR2 as SYDVKM. The CDR3 coding sequence is TGTGCCAGCAGAACCCCGGGGGCTGATGAAAAACTGTTTTTT. This codes for CASRTPGADEKLFF.

This clonotype occurred many times. J is TRBJ1-3 and V is TRBV6-5; D gene unclear. In germline, CDR1 is MNHEY, CDR2 SVGAGI. V was pared by 0 bases and J by 1 base, with 16 bases between. CDR3 length: 18 residues. In DNA form, the CDR3 reads TGTGCCAGCAGTTACTCGTATACCTGGAGCCGATCTGGAAACACCATATATTTT. It encodes CASSYSYTWSRSGNTIYF.

This clonotype showed up many times. The chain uses TRBV20-1 and TRBJ1-1; no reliable D call. Germline V lookup: CDR1 DFQATT, CDR2 SNEGSKA (reference sequence). CDR3 length equals 13 residues. The V end was cut by 3 bases, the J end by 4 bases, with 12 bases between. CDR3 amino acids: CSASGPGGTEAFF. CDR3 in DNA: TGCAGTGCTAGCGGCCCGGGTGGCACTGAAGCTTTCTTT.

This clonotype was seen repeatedly, ten times or more. This chain joins TRBV20-1 and TRBJ2-1; 9 bases fit TRBD2. The CDR3 consists of 15 residues. The germline CDR1 and CDR2 sequences are DFQATT and SNEGSKA (reference sequence). V was pared by 4 bases and J by 9 bases, with 13 bases of the junction left unmatched. The CDR3 DNA follows: TGCAGTGCTATTGCCGGGACTAGCCGGCCCGGTGAGCAGTTCTTC. Translating it yields CSAIAGTSRPGEQFF.

The genes are TRBV6-2 or TRBV6-3 and TRBJ2-1; D not resolved. Germline-derived CDR1 and CDR2 are MNHEY and SVGEGT. The CDR3 has 14 amino acids. Trimming removed 5 bases from V and 12 bases from J, with 20 bases in between. The DNA of the CDR3 is TGTGCCAGCAGTGAAGTGAGGACGCGTGATGGGCAGTTCTTC. It codes for CASSEVRTRDGQFF.

This clonotype was counted at least ten times. This chain uses TRBV12-3 or TRBV12-4 with TRBJ1-1, with D maybe TRBD1 (5 bases). Trimming pared 5 bases from V and 5 bases from J, leaving 15 bases between. This CDR3 has 14 amino acids. The CDR3 here is CASSLKTGGTEAFF. CDR3 bases: TGTGCCAGCAGTCTCAAAACCGGGGGGACTGAAGCTTTCTTT.

Details on this clonotype: A much more abundant neighbour one base away suggests this may be a read error. This sequence joins TRBV6-1 and TRBJ1-5; the D is unclear. Germline CDR1 MNHNS, CDR2 SASEGT. The CDR3 is made up of 13 amino acids. The chain's CDR3 is CASRAALNRPQHF. CDR3 nucleotides: TGTGCCAGCAGGGCAGCCTTAAATCGGCCCCAGCATTTT.

This clonotype was counted at least ten times. CDR3 loop: CASSEAWGNSYEQYF. CDR3 bases: TGTGCCAGCAGTGAAGCGTGGGGTAACTCCTACGAGCAGTACTTC. The chain is built from TRBV2 and TRBJ2-7, with D unresolved. Trimming left V 0 bases short and J 0 bases short, with 9 bases between. This CDR3 has 15 residues. Germline values: CDR1 SNHLY, CDR2 FYNNEI.

This sequence joins TRBV19 and TRBJ1-3; TRBD1 might be the D (5 bases). The germline V gene encodes CDR1 LNHDA and CDR2 SQIVND (reference sequence). There are 14 residues in the CDR3. V lost 4 bases and J 2 bases, leaving 9 bases between the germline ends. The CDR3 DNA sequence: TGTGCCAGTAGTACAGGGTTGCCTGGAAACACCATATATTTT. It codes for CASSTGLPGNTIYF. The full variable domain, in which reference TRBV19 and TRBJ1-3 provide the parts outside the CDR3, is DGGITQSPKYLFRKEGQNVTLSCEQNLNHDAMYWYRQDPGQGLRLIYYSQIVNDFQKGDIAEGYSVSREKKESFPLTVTSAQKNPTAFYLCASSTGLPGNTIYFGEGSWLTVV.

This clonotype was seen more than once but under ten times. The junction shows a germline mismatch at one end, possibly a read error. The rearrangement uses TRBV20-1 and TRBJ2-7; 12 bases align to TRBD2. The length of the CDR3 is 14 residues. Germline V gene lookup returns CDR1 DFQATT and CDR2 SNEGSKA (reference sequence). CDR3: CSARTSGGLYGQYF. In DNA, the CDR3 is TGCAGTGCTAGAACTAGCGGGGGGTTGTACGGGCAGTACTTC.

The chain is built from TRBV19 and TRBJ1-2; TRBD1 matches 8 bases. CDR1 and CDR2 from the germline V gene are LNHDA and SQIVND (reference sequence). The J segment lost 8 bases and the V segment lost 6 bases, leaving 8 bases of the junction unmatched. The CDR3 contains 13 residues. CDR3 sequence: CASRTGQGGGYTF. CDR3 sequence (DNA): TGTGCCAGTAGAACCGGACAGGGAGGCGGCTACACCTTC.

This clonotype has a count of ten or more. This chain uses TRBV20-1 with TRBJ1-4; 11 bases are shared with TRBD1. V was clipped by 3 bases and J by 0 bases; unmatched bases: 6. Germline values: CDR1 DFQATT, CDR2 SNEGSKA (reference sequence). There are 17 residues in the CDR3. The CDR3 nucleotides read TGCAGTGCTAGGGGTGCGGGACAGGGGGCAACTAATGAAAAACTGTTTTTT. Its protein is CSARGAGQGATNEKLFF.